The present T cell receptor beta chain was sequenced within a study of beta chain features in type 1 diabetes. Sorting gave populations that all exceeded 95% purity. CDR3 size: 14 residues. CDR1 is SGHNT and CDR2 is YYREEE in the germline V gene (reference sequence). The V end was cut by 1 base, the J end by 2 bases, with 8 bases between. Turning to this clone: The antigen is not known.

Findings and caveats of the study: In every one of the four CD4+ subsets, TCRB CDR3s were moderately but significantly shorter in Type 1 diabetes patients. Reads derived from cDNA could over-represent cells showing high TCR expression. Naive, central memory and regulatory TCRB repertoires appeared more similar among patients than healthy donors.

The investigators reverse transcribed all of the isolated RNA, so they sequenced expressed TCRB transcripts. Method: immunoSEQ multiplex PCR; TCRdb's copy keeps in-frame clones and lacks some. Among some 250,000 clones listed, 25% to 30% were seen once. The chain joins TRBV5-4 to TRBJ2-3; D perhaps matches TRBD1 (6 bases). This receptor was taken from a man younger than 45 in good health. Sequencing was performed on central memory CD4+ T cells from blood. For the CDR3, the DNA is TGTGCCAGCAGCTTGCGGACAGACACAGATACGCAGTATTTT. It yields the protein CASSLRTDTDTQYF.